Below are 14 T cell receptor beta chains sequenced from a single sample in a study of blood T cell repertoires in COVID-19. Libraries were prepared by immunoSEQ multiplex PCR; TCRdb keeps only in-frame clonotypes and omits some of them. The sample comprises some 320,000 clones, around 88% of which are singletons, and over 6% rests with the top ten. Sequencing used peripheral blood. The source of these receptors is a young woman who had recovered from COVID-19.

This clone was seen once. The chain has TRBV7-2 and TRBJ2-7, with D maybe TRBD1 (5 bases). Trimming cost V 6 bases and J 3 bases, with 9 bases left between them. The CDR3 runs 12 residues. CDR1 SGHTA and CDR2 FQGNSA come from the germline V gene. The CDR3 DNA sequence: TGTGCCAGCAGAGCCGACAGCTACGAGCAGTACTTC. Translated, it gives CASRADSYEQYF.

On this clone itself: The junction departs from germline at one end; a sequencing error may be responsible. The chain joins TRBV7-6 to TRBJ2-5, with TRBD1 identical over 11 bases. CDR3 length equals 14 residues. The germline gives CDR1 SGHVS, CDR2 FNYEAQ. The DNA of the CDR3 is TGTGCCAGCAGCTCGGACAGGGGGCAAGGGACCCAGTACTTC. Residues: CASSSDRGQGTQYF.

The V call is TRBV5-1, the J call TRBJ2-5; 10 bases are a match to TRBD2. Germline CDR1 is SGHRS and CDR2 is YFSETQ. There are 13 residues in the CDR3. With 7 bases clipped from V and 1 base from J, the junction kept 1 base outside the gene matches. The CDR3 coding sequence is TGCGCCAGCCAGCGGGGGGGCCAAGAGACCCAGTACTTC. Protein: CASQRGGQETQYF.

V usage is TRBV6-5 and J usage is TRBJ2-2; 7 nucleotides line up with TRBD1. Germline loops: CDR1 MNHEY, CDR2 SVGAGI. The CDR3 is 14 residues long. Losses at the gene ends were 7 bases for V and 4 bases for J; bases not matched to a gene: 6. The CDR3 region is CASIPTGITGELFF. The CDR3 nucleotides read TGTGCCAGCATCCCGACAGGGATCACCGGGGAGCTGTTTTTT.

This rearrangement joins TRBV7-3 to TRBJ2-3; D is possibly TRBD2 (7 bases). The germline V gene encodes CDR1 SGHTA and CDR2 FQGTGA. Deletions cut 4 bases from V and 1 base from J, with 12 bases between. CDR3 size: 15 residues. The CDR3 protein is CASSWQGRGTDTQYF. The DNA for the CDR3 is TGTGCCAGCAGCTGGCAGGGGAGGGGCACAGATACGCAGTATTTT.

This chain uses TRBV9 with TRBJ2-1, with TRBD2 matching over 7 bases. V was clipped by 6 bases and J by 2 bases; unmatched bases: 5. This CDR3 comprises 14 residues. Germline lookup yields CDR1 SGDLS and CDR2 YYNGEE. The chain's CDR3 is CASNGGGTYNEQFF. CDR3 in DNA: TGTGCCAGCAACGGCGGGGGTACCTACAATGAGCAGTTCTTC.

The rearrangement joins TRBV3-1 (or the pseudogene TRBV3-2) to TRBJ2-1; D possibly corresponds to TRBD2 (5 bases). The V gene lost 1 base and the J gene lost 0 bases, with 13 bases spanning the gap. The CDR3 has 17 amino acids. Germline lookup yields CDR1 LGHDT and CDR2 YNNKEL (reference sequence). The CDR3 sequence is CASSQVIGRGSYNEQFF. CDR3 coding DNA: TGTGCCAGCAGCCAAGTCATTGGCCGGGGCTCCTACAATGAGCAGTTCTTC.

This chain links TRBV3-1 (or the pseudogene TRBV3-2) with TRBJ2-3; 11 nucleotides line up with TRBD2. After removal of 4 bases from V and 6 bases from J, the junction contained 9 bases not matched to a gene. The CDR3 consists of 16 residues. Germline V gene data show CDR1 as LGHDT and CDR2 as YNNKEL (reference sequence). The CDR3 is CASSLLAGGLRDTQYF. As DNA, the CDR3 is TGTGCCAGCAGCCTTCTAGCGGGGGGCCTCCGGGATACGCAGTATTTT.

In this sample, this clone turned up once. The rearrangement joins TRBV5-1 to TRBJ1-6; tentatively, D is TRBD1 (5 bases). The CDR3 runs 13 residues. Germline-derived CDR1 and CDR2 are SGHRS and YFSETQ. The ends were cut back, 4 bases at V and 7 bases at J, with 9 bases in the middle. The CDR3, as DNA: TGCGCCAGCAGCACCAACAGGAATTCACCCCTCCACTTT. This gives the protein CASSTNRNSPLHF. Variable domain in full (rest from reference TRBV5-1 and TRBJ1-6): KAGVTQTPRYLIKTRGQQVTLSCSPISGHRSVSWYQQTPGQGLQFLFEYFSETQRNKGNFPGRFSGRQFSNSRSEMNVSTLELGDSALYLCASSTNRNSPLHFGNGTRLTVT.

The sample holds one count of this clone. The V gene is TRBV9, the J gene TRBJ2-2; D uncertain. The germline V gene has CDR1 SGDLS and CDR2 YYNGEE. The V gene lost 1 base and the J gene lost 6 bases, with 4 bases spanning the gap. The length of the CDR3 is 12 residues. This chain's CDR3 is CASSVLAGELFF. The CDR3 DNA sequence: TGTGCCAGCAGCGTACTTGCCGGGGAGCTGTTTTTT.

The table lists this clone with a few counts. The gene calls are TRBV14 and TRBJ2-7; 8 nucleotides agree with TRBD2. Germline V gene sequence: CDR1 SGHDN, CDR2 FVKESK. The CDR3 length is 16 residues. V shed 2 bases, J shed 6 bases, and the junction held 12 bases outside the gene matches. The DNA for the CDR3 is TGTGCCAGCAGCCAATTTAGTGCGGGGGGCAGGGGCGAGCAGTACTTC. Its translation is CASSQFSAGGRGEQYF.

The rearrangement links TRBV18 to TRBJ1-1; D is unresolved. CDR1 KGHSH and CDR2 LQKENI come from the germline V gene. V gave up 6 bases and J gave up 6 bases, with 14 bases separating them. CDR3 length: 13 amino acids. DNA of the CDR3: TGTGCCAGCTCCCAGGAGGGTGACGCTGAAGCTTTCTTT. Encoded protein: CASSQEGDAEAFF.

This clone was seen just once. V gene TRBV7-2 combines with J gene TRBJ2-7, with 7 bases that match TRBD1. J was trimmed by 1 base and V by 5 bases; bases with no gene match: 8. The CDR3 is 15 amino acids. Per the germline V gene, CDR1 is SGHTA and CDR2 is FQGNSA. CDR3 protein: CASSTFPGQSYEQYF. In DNA, the CDR3 is TGTGCCAGCAGCACGTTTCCGGGACAGTCCTACGAGCAGTACTTC.

The V and J genes are TRBV29-1 and TRBJ2-5; a weak D match, TRBD2 (6 bases). Germline values: CDR1 SQVTM, CDR2 ANQGSEA. The CDR3 is 11 residues long. The V end was cut by 7 bases, the J end by 4 bases, with 10 bases between. The CDR3 spells CSARRGETQYF. CDR3 DNA: TGCAGCGCGCGGCGGGGAGAGACCCAGTACTTC.